The subject of this entry is one T cell receptor beta chain. The data derive from a study of T-cell memory formation after mild COVID-19. TCRdb called the 5' RACE reads again in MiXCR, with one record for every CDR3 protein. The sample has 120,000 to 150,000 distinct CDR3 sequences; 15% to 20% are singletons. Germline V gene lookup returns CDR1 SNHLY and CDR2 FYNNEI. V was pared by 7 bases and J by 4 bases, with 11 bases of the junction left unmatched. The CDR3 length is 15 residues. Source material: PBMCs or a T cell subset sorted from them (not recorded which). The receptor was isolated from an adult woman who had mild COVID-19 (a few samples of this study predate the infection). Cell type and time point are not known. The chain joins TRBV2 to TRBJ2-5, with 8 positions matching TRBD2. In DNA, the CDR3 is TGTGCCAGCAAGCCCAGGACGGGAGGGGGAGAGACCCAGTACTTC. Amino acids: CASKPRTGGGETQYF.